This TCR beta chain was sequenced during a study of cytomegalovirus exposure and HLA in healthy donors. Looking at the study overall: Among the approximately 420 donors who were genotyped, approximately 84% fell in the genetic ancestry cluster that is associated with self-reported Caucasian donors.

The PCR ran on 60 Vbeta and 13 Jbeta primers. Original processing methods: Later analysis identified some 80 million unique TCR beta chains, about 11 million shared. The table came from immunoSEQ multiplex PCR; TCRdb's copy has only in-frame clones and leaves some out. D and trimming come from the DNA, and the V and J calls and clone size come from that table. The sample consists of fewer than 200,000 clones, roughly 80% of them appearing once. Study results and limitations: Certain sequence variants were highly shared and formed a cluster, and this cluster was likely a sequencing artifact.

Remarks on this clone: The target antigen is unknown.

The clonotype originates from a man aged 40-49 years in good health and CMV-seronegative. Sequenced: PBMCs.

In nucleotides, the CDR3 is TGCGCCAGCAGCCAAGCACTCGGACTAGCGGGGGACGAGCAGTACTTC. Residues: CASSQALGLAGDEQYF. V gene TRBV4-3 combines with J gene TRBJ2-7; 13 positions agree with TRBD2. CDR3 length equals 16 residues. Germline V lookup: CDR1 LGHNA, CDR2 YSLEER. Trimming removed 1 base from V and 5 bases from J; junction bases left unmatched: 5.